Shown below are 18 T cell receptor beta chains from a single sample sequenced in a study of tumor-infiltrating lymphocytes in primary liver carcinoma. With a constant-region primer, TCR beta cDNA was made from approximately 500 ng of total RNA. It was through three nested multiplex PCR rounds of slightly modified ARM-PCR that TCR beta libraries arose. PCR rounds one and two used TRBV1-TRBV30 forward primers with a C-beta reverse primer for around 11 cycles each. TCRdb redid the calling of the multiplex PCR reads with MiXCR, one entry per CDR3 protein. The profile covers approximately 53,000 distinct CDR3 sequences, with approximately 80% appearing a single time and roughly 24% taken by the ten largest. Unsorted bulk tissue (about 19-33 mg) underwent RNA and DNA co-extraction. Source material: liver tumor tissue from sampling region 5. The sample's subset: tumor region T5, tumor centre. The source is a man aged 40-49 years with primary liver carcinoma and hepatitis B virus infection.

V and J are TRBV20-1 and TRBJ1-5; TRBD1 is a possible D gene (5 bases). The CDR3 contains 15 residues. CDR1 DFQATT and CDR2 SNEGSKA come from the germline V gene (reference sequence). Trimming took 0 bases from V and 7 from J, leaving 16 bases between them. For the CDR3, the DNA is TGCAGTGCTAGAGATGGAGGGGCTGGGAAACAGCCCCAGCATTTT. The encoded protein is CSARDGGAGKQPQHF.

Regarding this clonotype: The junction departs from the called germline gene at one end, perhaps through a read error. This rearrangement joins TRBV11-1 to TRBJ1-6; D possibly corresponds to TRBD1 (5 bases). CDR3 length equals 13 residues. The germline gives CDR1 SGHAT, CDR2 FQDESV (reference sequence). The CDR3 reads CSSIRTLLSPLHF. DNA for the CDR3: TGTTCCAGCATCCGGACACTGCTTTCACCCCTCCACTTT.

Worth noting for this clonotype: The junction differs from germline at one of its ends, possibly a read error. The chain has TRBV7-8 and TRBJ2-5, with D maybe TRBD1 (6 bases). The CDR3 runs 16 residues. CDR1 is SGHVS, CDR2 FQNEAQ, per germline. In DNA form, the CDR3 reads TGTGCCATCAGCTTGGTAGCGACAGGCTTACAAGAGACCCAGTACTTC. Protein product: CAISLVATGLQETQYF.

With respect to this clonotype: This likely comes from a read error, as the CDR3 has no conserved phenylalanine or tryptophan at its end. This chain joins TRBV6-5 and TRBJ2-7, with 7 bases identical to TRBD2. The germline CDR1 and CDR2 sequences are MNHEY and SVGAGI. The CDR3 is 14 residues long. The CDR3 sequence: CACSSAGLSYEQYY. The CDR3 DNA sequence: TGTGCCTGCAGTTCAGCGGGACTCTCCTACGAGCAGTACTAC.

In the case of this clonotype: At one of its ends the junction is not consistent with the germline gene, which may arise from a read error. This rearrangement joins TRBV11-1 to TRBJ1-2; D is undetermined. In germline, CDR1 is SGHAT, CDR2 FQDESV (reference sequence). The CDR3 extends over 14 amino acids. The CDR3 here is CVSSFKGFGHGYTF. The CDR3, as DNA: TGTGTCAGCAGCTTCAAGGGATTTGGCCATGGTTACACCTTC.

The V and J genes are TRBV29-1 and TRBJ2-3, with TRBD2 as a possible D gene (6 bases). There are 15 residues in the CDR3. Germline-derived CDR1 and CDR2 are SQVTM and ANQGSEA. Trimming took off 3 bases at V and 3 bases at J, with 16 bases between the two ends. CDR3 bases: TGCAGCGTTGAGTTGCGAGACGGGGGAACAGATACGCAGTATTTT. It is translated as CSVELRDGGTDTQYF.

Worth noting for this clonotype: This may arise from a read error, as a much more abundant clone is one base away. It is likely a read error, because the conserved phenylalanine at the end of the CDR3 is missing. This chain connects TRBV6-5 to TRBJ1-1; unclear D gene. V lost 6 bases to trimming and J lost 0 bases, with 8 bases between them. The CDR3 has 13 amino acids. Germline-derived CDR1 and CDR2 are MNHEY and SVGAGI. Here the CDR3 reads CASSPPVNTEAFS. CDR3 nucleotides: TGTGCCAGCAGCCCCCCGGTGAACACTGAAGCTTTCTCT.

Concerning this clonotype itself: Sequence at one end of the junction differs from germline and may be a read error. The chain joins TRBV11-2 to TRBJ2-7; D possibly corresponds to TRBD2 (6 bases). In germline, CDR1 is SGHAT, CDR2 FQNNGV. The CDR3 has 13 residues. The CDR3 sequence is CASNPTGVTEQCF. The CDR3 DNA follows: TGTGCCAGCAACCCGACGGGAGTCACCGAGCAGTGCTTC.

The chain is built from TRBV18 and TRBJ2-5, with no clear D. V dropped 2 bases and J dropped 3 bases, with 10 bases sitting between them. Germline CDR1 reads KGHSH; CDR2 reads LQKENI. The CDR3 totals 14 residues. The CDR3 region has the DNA TGTGCCAGCTCACCAATGAGGATGGAAGAGACCCAGTACTTC. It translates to CASSPMRMEETQYF.

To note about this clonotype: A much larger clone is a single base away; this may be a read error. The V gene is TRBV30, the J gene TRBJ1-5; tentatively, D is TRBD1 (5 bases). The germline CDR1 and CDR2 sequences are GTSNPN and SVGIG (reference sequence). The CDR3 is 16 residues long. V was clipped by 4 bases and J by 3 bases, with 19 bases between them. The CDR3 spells CAWTGDERGDNQPQHF. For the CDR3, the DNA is TGTGCCTGGACTGGGGACGAACGGGGAGACAATCAGCCCCAGCATTTT. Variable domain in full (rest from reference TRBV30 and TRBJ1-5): SQTIHQWPATLVQPVGSPLSLECTVEGTSNPNLYWYRQAAGRGLQLLFYSVGIGQISSEVPQNLSASRPQDRQFILSSKKLLLSDSGFYLCAWTGDERGDNQPQHFGDGTRLSIL.

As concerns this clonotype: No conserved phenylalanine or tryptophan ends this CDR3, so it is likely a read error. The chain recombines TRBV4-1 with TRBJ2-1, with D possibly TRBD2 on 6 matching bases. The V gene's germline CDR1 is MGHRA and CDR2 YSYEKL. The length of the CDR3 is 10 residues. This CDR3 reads CVSSAGQQFY. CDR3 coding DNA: TGCGTCAGCAGCGCGGGACAGCAGTTCTAC.

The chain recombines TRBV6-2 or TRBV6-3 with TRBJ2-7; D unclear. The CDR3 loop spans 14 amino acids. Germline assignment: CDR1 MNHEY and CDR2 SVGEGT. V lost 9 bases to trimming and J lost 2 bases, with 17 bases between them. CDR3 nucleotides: TGTGCCAGAAGTCTCTGGGCGGATCCCTACGAGCAGTACTTC. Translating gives CARSLWADPYEQYF.

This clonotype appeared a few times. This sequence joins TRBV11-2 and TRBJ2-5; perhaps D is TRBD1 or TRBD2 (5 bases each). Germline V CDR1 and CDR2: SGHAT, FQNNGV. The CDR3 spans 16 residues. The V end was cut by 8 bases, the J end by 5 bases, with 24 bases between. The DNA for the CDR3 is TGTGCCAGCGGCCCTGGGGCCCGAGGGGACGCCGAGACCCAGTACTTC. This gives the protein CASGPGARGDAETQYF.

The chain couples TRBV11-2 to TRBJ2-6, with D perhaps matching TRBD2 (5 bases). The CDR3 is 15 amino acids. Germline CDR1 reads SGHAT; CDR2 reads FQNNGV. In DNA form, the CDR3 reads TGTGTCACCCAGCGGCCGCGCTCTTGGACCAACGTCCTGACTTTC. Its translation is CVTQRPRSWTNVLTF.

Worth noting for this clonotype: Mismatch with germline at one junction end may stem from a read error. The CDR3 DNA is TGTTCCAACCGCGCCCGGGCGAATTCACCCCTCCACTTC. Translation gives CSNRARANSPLHF. The chain is built from TRBV12-3 or TRBV12-4 and TRBJ1-6; the D is unclear. This CDR3 has 13 amino acids.

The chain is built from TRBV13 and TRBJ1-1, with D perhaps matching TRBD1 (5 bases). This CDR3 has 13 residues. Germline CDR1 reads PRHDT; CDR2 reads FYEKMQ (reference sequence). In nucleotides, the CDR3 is TGTGACAGGAGCTTTGAATCCGGAACTGAAGCTTTCTTT. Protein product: CDRSFESGTEAFF.

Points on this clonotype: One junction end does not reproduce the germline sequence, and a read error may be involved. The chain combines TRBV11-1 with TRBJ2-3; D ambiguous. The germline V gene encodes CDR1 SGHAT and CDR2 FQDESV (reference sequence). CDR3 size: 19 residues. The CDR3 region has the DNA TGTGCCAGCAGCTCTGGGGTGAGCTCTGTTGGAGCCCGCACAGATATGCAGTATTTT. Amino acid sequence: CASSSGVSSVGARTDMQYF.

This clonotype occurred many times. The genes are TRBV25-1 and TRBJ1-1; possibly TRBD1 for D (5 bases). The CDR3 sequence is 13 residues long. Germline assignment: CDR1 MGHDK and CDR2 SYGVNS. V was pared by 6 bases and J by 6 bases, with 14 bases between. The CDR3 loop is CASRSGSLSEAFF. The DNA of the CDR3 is TGTGCCAGCAGGTCAGGGTCCCTCTCTGAAGCTTTCTTT.